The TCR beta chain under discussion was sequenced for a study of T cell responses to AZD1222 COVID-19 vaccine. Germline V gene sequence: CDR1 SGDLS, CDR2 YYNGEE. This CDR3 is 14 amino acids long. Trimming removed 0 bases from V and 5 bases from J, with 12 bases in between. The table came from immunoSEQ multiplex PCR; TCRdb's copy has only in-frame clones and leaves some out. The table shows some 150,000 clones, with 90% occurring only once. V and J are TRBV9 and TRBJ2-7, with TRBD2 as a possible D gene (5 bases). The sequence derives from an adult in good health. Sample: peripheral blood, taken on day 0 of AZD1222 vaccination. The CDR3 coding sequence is TGTGCCAGCAGCGTAGATGGGGAAGCGGACGAGCAGTACTTC. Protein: CASSVDGEADEQYF.